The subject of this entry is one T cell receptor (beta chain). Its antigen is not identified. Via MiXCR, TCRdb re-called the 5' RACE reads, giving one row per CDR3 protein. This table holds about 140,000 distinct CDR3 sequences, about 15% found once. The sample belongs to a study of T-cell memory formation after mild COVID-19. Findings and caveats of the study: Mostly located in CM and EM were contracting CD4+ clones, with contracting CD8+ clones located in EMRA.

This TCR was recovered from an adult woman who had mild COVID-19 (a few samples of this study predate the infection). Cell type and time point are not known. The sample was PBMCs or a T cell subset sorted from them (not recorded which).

The chain's CDR3 is CASSIPTGFTEAFF. For the CDR3, the DNA is TGTGCCAGTAGTATCCCGACAGGGTTCACTGAAGCTTTCTTT. This chain uses TRBV19 with TRBJ1-1, with TRBD1 identical over 7 bases. The germline CDR1 and CDR2 sequences are LNHDA and SQIVND (reference sequence). V gave up 3 bases and J gave up 4 bases; unmatched junction bases: 5. This CDR3 is built from 14 residues. Full variable domain (rest looked up from reference TRBV19 and TRBJ1-1): DGGITQSPKYLFRKEGQNVTLSCEQNLNHDAMYWYRQDPGQGLRLIYYSQIVNDFQKGDIAEGYSVSREKKESFPLTVTSAQKNPTAFYLCASSIPTGFTEAFFGQGTRLTVV.